What follows describes a single TCR beta chain. The antigen remains undetermined. Treatment meaning: approximately 18 received Ad26.COV2.S at low or high dose, single or two shots; 5 received placebo; per-sample allocation not given. Following the first vaccine or placebo injection, samples were taken on day 63. This entry is derived from a study of Ad26.COV2.S vaccination and SARS-CoV-2 variants. Some clones are missing from TCRdb's copy, which holds only in-frame ones; the method was immunoSEQ multiplex PCR. The table lists roughly 380,000 clones, 87% of them singletons. General observations from the study: After vaccination, substantial breadth of spike-specific CD8+ and CD4+ responses was reported.

The V gene lost 2 bases and the J gene lost 8 bases, with 13 bases spanning the gap. The CDR3 runs to 14 residues. Germline V lookup: CDR1 MNHEY, CDR2 SVGAGI. The rearrangement links TRBV6-5 to TRBJ2-1; D is tentatively TRBD1 or TRBD2 (6 bases each). The sequencing here drew on peripheral blood, taken in a trial of Ad26.COV2.S vaccine versus placebo. This clonotype was obtained from a person aged 18 to 65 who received the Ad26.COV2.S COVID-19 vaccine or a placebo. CDR3 DNA: TGTGCCAGCAGTTACGGGGCAGGGGACTATGAGCAGTTCTTC. Translated: CASSYGAGDYEQFF.